This note documents a single T cell receptor (beta chain) sequence. Its antigen is currently unknown. A much more abundant neighbour one base away suggests this may be a read error. Germline CDR1 reads SGHVS; CDR2 reads FQNEAQ. The CDR3 sequence is 14 residues long. Trimming took 5 bases from V and 5 from J; bases not matched to a gene: 5. A modified ARM-PCR protocol with three rounds of nested PCR amplified TCRbeta. TCRdb used MiXCR to reprocess the multiplex PCR reads, holding one entry per CDR3 protein. The repertoire holds about 93,000 distinct CDR3 sequences, with about 70% as singletons. The data belong to a study of tumor and adjacent non-tumor tissue in lung cancer. Study overall: Patients were aged about 31 to 85, fewer than twelve men and about 5 women, stage I to III. Study results and limitations: Normal lung showed higher cumulative top 100 clone frequency than tumor. TCR diversity was significantly greater in tumor than normal lung tissue.

The template was RNA from unsorted bulk tissue. Between August and November 2014, newly diagnosed, chemotherapy-naive lung cancer patients underwent thoracic surgery in China. Source material: lung tumor tissue. The receptor's source is a man in his fifties or sixties with non-small cell lung cancer. This chain joins TRBV7-8 and TRBJ1-5; 8 positions agree with TRBD1. CDR3 DNA: TGTGCCAGCAGCAATGACAGGGGTGATCAGCCCCAGCATTTT. This sequence encodes CASSNDRGDQPQHF.